This T cell receptor (beta chain) was sequenced during a study of T-cell memory formation after mild COVID-19. Study context: TCR clusters showed largely donor specificity.

This clonotype showed up just a few times. Its matching antigen is unknown. Each CDR3 protein is one row after TCRdb ran MiXCR on the 5' RACE reads. This table has about 620,000 distinct CDR3 sequences, about a sixth appearing once. Study conclusions and caveats: Of the contracting clones, CD4+ ones lay mainly in CM and EM, and CD8+ ones in EMRA.

The sequenced material came from PBMCs or a T cell subset sorted from them (not recorded which). This TCR was recovered from an adult woman who had mild COVID-19 (a few samples of this study predate the infection). Cell type and time point are not known.

As DNA, the CDR3 is TGTGCCAGCAGTGACTTTACGCAGGGACGTGGCTATGGCTACACCTTC. Translating gives CASSDFTQGRGYGYTF. This rearrangement joins TRBV2 to TRBJ1-2, with D possibly matching TRBD1 (5 bases). The germline V and J ends were trimmed by 3 bases and 4 bases, with 18 bases remaining between them. Germline CDR1 reads SNHLY; CDR2 reads FYNNEI. There are 16 residues in the CDR3.